Shown below are 4 T cell receptor beta chains from a single sample sequenced in a study of Graves' ophthalmopathy and Graves' hyperthyroidism. Scientists amplified the TCR beta CDR3 regions from RNA transcripts. A first-round RT-PCR used HTBI primers, followed by a second-round multiplex PCR. TCRdb processed the multiplex PCR reads anew with MiXCR; each CDR3 protein has one entry. The repertoire holds about 660,000 distinct CDR3 sequences, about 38% seen once, with over 2.5% in the top ten. Sequenced: peripheral blood. Source of these receptors: an adult man with Graves' ophthalmopathy.

The chain links TRBV7-9 to TRBJ2-7; D perhaps matches TRBD1 (6 bases). Germline V CDR1 and CDR2: SEHNR, FQNEAQ (reference sequence). CDR3 size: 13 residues. V lost 7 bases to trimming and J lost 3 bases, with 13 bases between them. CDR3 DNA: TGTGCCAGCAAGGGGGAGTTCGGCTACGAGCAGTACTTC. This encodes CASKGEFGYEQYF.

This clonotype was seen more than once but under ten times. This chain links TRBV20-1 with TRBJ2-7; TRBD2 matches at 12 bases. With V trimmed by 2 bases and J by 5 bases, 7 bases remained unmatched. The CDR3 sequence is 15 residues long. Germline lookup yields CDR1 DFQATT and CDR2 SNEGSKA (reference sequence). The DNA for the CDR3 is TGCAGTGCTAGAAGGACTAGCGGGACTTTCGACGAGCAGTACTTC. Translated: CSARRTSGTFDEQYF.

This clonotype was seen many times. The CDR3 coding sequence is TGTGCCAGCAGCCAAGACGGATTCGTTTCGGTCTATGGCTACACCTTC. This translates into CASSQDGFVSVYGYTF. The chain couples TRBV4-2 to TRBJ1-2; D uncertain. The CDR3 runs 16 residues. Germline CDR1 is LGHNA and CDR2 is YNFKEQ. The germline V and J ends were trimmed by 0 bases and 4 bases, with 15 bases remaining between them.

This clonotype was observed at least ten times. V and J are TRBV12-3 or TRBV12-4 and TRBJ1-5; no clear D. V lost 5 bases and J lost 4, with 18 bases in between. The CDR3 runs to 16 residues. In DNA, the CDR3 is TGTGCCAGCAGTCCCCCCCGGGCATCACTTAATCAGCCCCAGCATTTT. Translated, it gives CASSPPRASLNQPQHF.